This is a list of T cell receptor beta chains from one sample in a study of T cells in Graves' hyperthyroidism and ophthalmopathy. TCRdb re-called the multiplex PCR reads through MiXCR, storing one row per CDR3 protein. The sample consists of fewer than 600,000 distinct CDR3 sequences, roughly 15% of them appearing once. Sequences were obtained from blood. The receptors were sampled from a woman aged 40-49 years with Graves' hyperthyroidism. CDR3s include the opening cysteine and the closing phenylalanine or tryptophan. A D gene is named only where the DNA matches it firmly. For some rows the clone size is stated as once, few or many, or as a class when expanded; others skip it.

few	NA	TRBJ2-2	TRBV28	TGTGCCAGCAGTAACAGCCTAAGCGGGGAGCTGTTTTTT	CASSNSLSGELFF
NA	TRBD1	TRBJ1-5	TRBV19	TGTGCCAGTAGTATCCTAGGGACAGGTGGGAATCAGCCCCAGCATTTT	CASSILGTGGNQPQHF
NA	TRBD1	TRBJ2-1	TRBV28	TGTGCCAGCGTGGGACAGGGCCCAATTAGCTCCTACAATGAGCAGTTCTTC	CASVGQGPISSYNEQFF
few	TRBD1	TRBJ1-2	TRBV28	TGTGCCAGCACCCCGGGACAGACTAACTATGGCTACACCTTC	CASTPGQTNYGYTF
many	NA	TRBJ1-1	TRBV7-2	TGTGCCAGCAGCTTAGTTCGGGTGAACACTGAAGCTTTCTTT	CASSLVRVNTEAFF
few	TRBD2	TRBJ2-1	TRBV5-8	TGTGCCAGCAATGAGGGAGGGACCTACAATGAGCAGTTCTTC	CASNEGGTYNEQFF
few	NA	TRBJ2-7	TRBV2	TGTGCCAGCACTCGGGACTTTAGCTCCTACGAGCAGTACTTC	CASTRDFSSYEQYF
many	TRBD2	TRBJ2-1	TRBV19	TGTGCCAGTAGTATTGAAGCGGGAGGGAATGAGCAGTTCTTC	CASSIEAGGNEQFF
NA	NA	TRBJ2-5	TRBV20-1	TGCAGTGCTAGACTAGCGAGACAAGAGACCCAGTACTTC	CSARLARQETQYF
NA	NA	TRBJ2-2	TRBV30	TGTGCCTGGAGATCGTGGGGGAGCACCGGGGAGCTGTTTTTT	CAWRSWGSTGELFF
many	NA	TRBJ2-1	TRBV28	TGTGCCAGCAGTTTATTGGGGGGGGCCGTTGGCAATGAGCAGTTCTTC	CASSLLGGAVGNEQFF
few	NA	TRBJ2-3	TRBV20-1	TGCAGTGCTAGAGATGTCCTAGTCCCAGATACGCAGTATTTT	CSARDVLVPDTQYF
many	TRBD2	TRBJ2-5	TRBV20-1	TGCAGTGCTAGTTTACTGGGAGGGTACCAAGAGACCCAGTACTTC	CSASLLGGYQETQYF
many	NA	TRBJ1-5	TRBV6-2/TRBV6-3	TGTGCCAGCAGGTCGGGCAGTAGCAATCAGCCCCAGCATTTT	CASRSGSSNQPQHF
many	NA	TRBJ1-5	TRBV6-1	TGTGCCAGCAGTGACAGCCAGGGTGGTTGGGGCAATCAGCCCCAGCATTTT	CASSDSQGGWGNQPQHF
few	NA	TRBJ2-7	TRBV10-3	TGTGCCACCTTGACGGATCCGGTTGGCGAGCAGTACTTC	CATLTDPVGEQYF
few	TRBD2	TRBJ2-1	TRBV30	TGTGCCTGGAGTGGGGGACTAGCGGGGATCAATGAGCAGTTCTTC	CAWSGGLAGINEQFF
many	TRBD1	TRBJ2-3	TRBV5-1	TGCGCCAGCAGCTTGGTGGGACAGTCAGATACGCAGTATTTT	CASSLVGQSDTQYF
many	NA	TRBJ1-1	TRBV28	TGTGCCAGCAGCAATAACCTGAACACTGAAGCTTTCTTT	CASSNNLNTEAFF
many	TRBD2	TRBJ2-1	TRBV28	TGTGCCAGCAGTTTACCCAGCGGGAGGCTATACAATGAGCAGTTCTTC	CASSLPSGRLYNEQFF
many	NA	TRBJ2-3	TRBV2	TGTGCCAGCAAGACAATGACAAGCACAGATACGCAGTATTTT	CASKTMTSTDTQYF
NA	TRBD1	TRBJ1-2	TRBV20-1	TGCAGTGCTGCCGGGACAGGGGGCTCCGATGGCTACACCTTC	CSAAGTGGSDGYTF
NA	NA	TRBJ1-1	TRBV15	TGTGCCACCAGCAGATCCAAAGCACTGAACACTGAAGCTTTCTTT	CATSRSKALNTEAFF
many	NA	TRBJ2-7	TRBV7-9	TGTGCCAGCAGCTTAGGGGGAGGGGGTAAAGCCTACGAGCAGTACTTC	CASSLGGGGKAYEQYF
many	NA	TRBJ2-7	TRBV30	TGTGCCTGGGGAGGACAGAAAAGCTCCTACGAGCAGTACTTC	CAWGGQKSSYEQYF
many	NA	TRBJ1-4	TRBV18	TGTGCCAGCAGCCCCCTTGCAACTAATGAAAAACTGTTTTTT	CASSPLATNEKLFF
many	NA	TRBJ1-2	TRBV30	TGTGCCTGGAGTCATCAGGCTGCCTATGGCTACACCTTC	CAWSHQAAYGYTF